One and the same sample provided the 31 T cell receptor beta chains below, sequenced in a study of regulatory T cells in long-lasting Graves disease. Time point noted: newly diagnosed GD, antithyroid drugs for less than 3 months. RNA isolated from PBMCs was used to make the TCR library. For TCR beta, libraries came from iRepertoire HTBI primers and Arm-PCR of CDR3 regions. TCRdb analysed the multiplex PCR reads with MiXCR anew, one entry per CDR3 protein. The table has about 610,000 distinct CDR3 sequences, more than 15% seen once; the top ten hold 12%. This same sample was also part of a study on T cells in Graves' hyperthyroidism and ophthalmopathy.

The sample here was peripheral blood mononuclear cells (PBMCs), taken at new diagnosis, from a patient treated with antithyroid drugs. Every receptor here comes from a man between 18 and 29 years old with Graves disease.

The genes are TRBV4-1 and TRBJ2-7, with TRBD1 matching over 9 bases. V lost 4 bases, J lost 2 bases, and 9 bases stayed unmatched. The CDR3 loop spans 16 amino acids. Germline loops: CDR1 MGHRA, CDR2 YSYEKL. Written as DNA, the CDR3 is TGCGCCAGCAGCCCTGGTCGGGACAGGGCTCCCTACGAGCAGTACTTC. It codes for CASSPGRDRAPYEQYF.

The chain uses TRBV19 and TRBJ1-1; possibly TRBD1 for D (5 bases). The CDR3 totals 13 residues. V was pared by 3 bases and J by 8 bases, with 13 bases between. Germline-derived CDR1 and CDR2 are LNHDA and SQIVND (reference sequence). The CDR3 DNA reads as TGTGCCAGTAGTATTGTGGGGCCTAGAGAAGCTTTCTTT. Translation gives CASSIVGPREAFF.

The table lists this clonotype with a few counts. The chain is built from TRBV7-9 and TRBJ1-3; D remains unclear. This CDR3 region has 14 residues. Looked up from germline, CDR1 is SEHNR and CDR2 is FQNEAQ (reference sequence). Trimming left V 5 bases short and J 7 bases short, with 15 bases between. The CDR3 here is CASSENPVGNTIYF. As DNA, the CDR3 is TGTGCCAGCAGCGAAAATCCGGTGGGCAACACCATATATTTT. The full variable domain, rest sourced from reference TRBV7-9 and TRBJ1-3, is DTGVSQNPRHKITKRGQNVTFRCDPISEHNRLYWYRQTLGQGPEFLTYFQNEAQLEKSRLLSDRFSAERPKGSFSTLEIQRTEQGDSAMYLCASSENPVGNTIYFGEGSWLTVV.

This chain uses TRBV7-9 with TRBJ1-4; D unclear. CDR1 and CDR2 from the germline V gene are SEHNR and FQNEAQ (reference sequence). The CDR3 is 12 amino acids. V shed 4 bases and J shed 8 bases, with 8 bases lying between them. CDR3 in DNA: TGTGCCAGCAGCTCTGAGTACGAAAAACTGTTTTTT. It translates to CASSSEYEKLFF.

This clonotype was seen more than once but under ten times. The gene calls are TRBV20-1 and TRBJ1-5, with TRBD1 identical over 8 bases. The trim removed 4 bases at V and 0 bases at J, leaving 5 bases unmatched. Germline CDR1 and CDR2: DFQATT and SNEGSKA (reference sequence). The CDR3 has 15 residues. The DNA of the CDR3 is TGCAGTGCTACACCAACAGGGGGTAGCAATCAGCCCCAGCATTTT. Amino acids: CSATPTGGSNQPQHF.

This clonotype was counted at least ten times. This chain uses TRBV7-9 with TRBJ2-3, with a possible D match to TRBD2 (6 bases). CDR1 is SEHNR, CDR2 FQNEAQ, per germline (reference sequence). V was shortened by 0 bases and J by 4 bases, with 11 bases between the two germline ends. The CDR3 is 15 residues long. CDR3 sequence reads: CASSLAGLRADTQYF. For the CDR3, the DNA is TGTGCCAGCAGCTTAGCGGGACTGCGGGCAGATACGCAGTATTTT.

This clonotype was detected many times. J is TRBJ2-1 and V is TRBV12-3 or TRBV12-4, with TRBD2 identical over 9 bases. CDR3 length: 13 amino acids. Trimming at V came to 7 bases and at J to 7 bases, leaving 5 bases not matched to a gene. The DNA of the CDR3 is TGTGCCAGCACCATAGCGGGAGAGAATGAGCAGTTCTTC. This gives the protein CASTIAGENEQFF.

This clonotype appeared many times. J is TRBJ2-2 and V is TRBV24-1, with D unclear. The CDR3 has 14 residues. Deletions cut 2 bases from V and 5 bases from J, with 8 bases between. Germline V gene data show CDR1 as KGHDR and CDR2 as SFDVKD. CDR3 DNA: TGTGCCACCAGTGATTGGAAGGATACCGGGGAGCTGTTTTTT. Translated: CATSDWKDTGELFF.

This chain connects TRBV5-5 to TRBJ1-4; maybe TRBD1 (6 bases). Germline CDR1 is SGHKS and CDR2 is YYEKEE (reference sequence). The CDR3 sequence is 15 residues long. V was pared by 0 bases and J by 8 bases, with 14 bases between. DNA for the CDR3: TGTGCCAGCAGCTTGGATGTGACAGGTTACGAAAAACTGTTTTTT. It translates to CASSLDVTGYEKLFF.

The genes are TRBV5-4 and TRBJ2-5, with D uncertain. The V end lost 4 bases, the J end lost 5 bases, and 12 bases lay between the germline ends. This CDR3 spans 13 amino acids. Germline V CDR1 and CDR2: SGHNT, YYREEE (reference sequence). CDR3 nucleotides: TGTGCCAGCAGCCCCTGGGCGGCTGAGACCCAGTACTTC. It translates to CASSPWAAETQYF.

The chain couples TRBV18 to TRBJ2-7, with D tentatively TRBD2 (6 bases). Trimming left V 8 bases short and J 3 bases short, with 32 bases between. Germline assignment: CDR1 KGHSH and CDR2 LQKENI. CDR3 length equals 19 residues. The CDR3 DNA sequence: TGTGCCAGCACGCCCCGTCCAAGCGGGCAAACACTAGGTATCTACGAGCAGTACTTC. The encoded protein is CASTPRPSGQTLGIYEQYF.

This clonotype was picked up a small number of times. The CDR3 spells CSACSQGLAAYEQYF. DNA for the CDR3: TGCAGTGCTTGCAGCCAAGGACTAGCGGCCTACGAGCAGTACTTC. The V gene is TRBV20-1, the J gene TRBJ2-7, with 10 bases identical to TRBD2. The V gene end was trimmed by 5 bases and the J gene end by 2 bases; junction bases not matched to a gene: 9. Germline V gene lookup returns CDR1 DFQATT and CDR2 SNEGSKA (reference sequence). The CDR3 loop spans 15 amino acids.

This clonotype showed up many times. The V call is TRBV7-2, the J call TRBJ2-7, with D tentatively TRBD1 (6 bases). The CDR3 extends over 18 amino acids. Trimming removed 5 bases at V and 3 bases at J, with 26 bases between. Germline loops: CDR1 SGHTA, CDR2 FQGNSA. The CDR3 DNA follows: TGTGCCAGCAGCCCCCGGCCGAAAAGACAGGTCGCCGGCTACGAGCAGTACTTC. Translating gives CASSPRPKRQVAGYEQYF.

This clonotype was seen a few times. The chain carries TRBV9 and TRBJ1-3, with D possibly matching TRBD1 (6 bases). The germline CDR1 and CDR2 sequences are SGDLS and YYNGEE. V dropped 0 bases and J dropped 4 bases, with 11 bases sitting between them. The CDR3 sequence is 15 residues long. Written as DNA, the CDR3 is TGTGCCAGCAGCGTAGCTTGGGGGCCGGGAAACACCATATATTTT. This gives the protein CASSVAWGPGNTIYF.

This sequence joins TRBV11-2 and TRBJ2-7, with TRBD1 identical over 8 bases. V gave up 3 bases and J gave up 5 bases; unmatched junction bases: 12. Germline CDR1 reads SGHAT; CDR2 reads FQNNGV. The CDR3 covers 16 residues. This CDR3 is CASSFSAGTGYHEQYF. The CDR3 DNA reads TGTGCCAGCAGCTTCAGCGCCGGGACAGGTTACCACGAGCAGTACTTC.

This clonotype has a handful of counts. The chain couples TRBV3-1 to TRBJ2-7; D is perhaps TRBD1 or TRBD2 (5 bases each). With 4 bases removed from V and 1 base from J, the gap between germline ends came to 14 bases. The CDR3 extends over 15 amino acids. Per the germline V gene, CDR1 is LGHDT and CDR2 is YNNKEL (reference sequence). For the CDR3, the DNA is TGTGCCAGCAGCCGGACCGGGACCCCATCCTACGAGCAGTACTTC. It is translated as CASSRTGTPSYEQYF.

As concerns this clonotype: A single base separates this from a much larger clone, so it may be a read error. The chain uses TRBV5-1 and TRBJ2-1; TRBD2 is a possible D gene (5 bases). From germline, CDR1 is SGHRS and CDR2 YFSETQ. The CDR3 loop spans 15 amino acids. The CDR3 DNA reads TGCGCCAGCGGCTTGGAGGATAGGGTCTACAATGAGCAGTTCTTC. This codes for CASGLEDRVYNEQFF.

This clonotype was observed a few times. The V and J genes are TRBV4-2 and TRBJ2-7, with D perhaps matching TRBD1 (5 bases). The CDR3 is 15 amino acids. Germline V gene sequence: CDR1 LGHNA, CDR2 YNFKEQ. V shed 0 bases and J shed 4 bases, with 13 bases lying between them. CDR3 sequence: CASSQDGQGLYEQYF. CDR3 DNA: TGTGCCAGCAGCCAAGATGGGCAGGGATTATACGAGCAGTACTTC.

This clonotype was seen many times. The CDR3 is CASRQVGETQYF. DNA of the CDR3: TGTGCCAGTAGACAGGTCGGGGAGACCCAGTACTTC. V and J are TRBV19 and TRBJ2-5; D may be TRBD1 (5 bases). Deletions cut 6 bases from V and 5 bases from J, with 10 bases between. The CDR3 sequence is 12 residues long. The germline CDR1 and CDR2 sequences are LNHDA and SQIVND (reference sequence).

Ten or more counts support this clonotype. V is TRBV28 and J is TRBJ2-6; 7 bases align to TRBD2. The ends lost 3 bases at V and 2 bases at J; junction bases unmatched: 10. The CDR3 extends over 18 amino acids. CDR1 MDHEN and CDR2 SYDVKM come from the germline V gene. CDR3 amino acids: CASSFGGRARTGANVLTF. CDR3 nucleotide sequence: TGTGCCAGCAGTTTTGGGGGGAGGGCCCGCACTGGGGCCAACGTCCTGACTTTC.

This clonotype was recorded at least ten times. The CDR3 sequence is CASTGDRGDTEAFF. CDR3 DNA sequence: TGTGCCAGCACAGGGGACAGGGGGGATACTGAAGCTTTCTTT. The rearrangement links TRBV28 to TRBJ1-1, with 11 bases matching TRBD1. Per germline, CDR1 MDHEN and CDR2 SYDVKM. This CDR3 region has 14 residues. V shed 7 bases, J shed 5 bases, and the junction held 6 bases outside the gene matches. Looking up the rest from reference TRBV28 and TRBJ1-1 gives the full variable domain: DVKVTQSSRYLVKRTGEKVFLECVQDMDHENMFWYRQDPGLGLRLIYFSYDVKMKEKGDIPEGYSVSREKKERFSLILESASTNQTSMYLCASTGDRGDTEAFFGQGTRLTVV.

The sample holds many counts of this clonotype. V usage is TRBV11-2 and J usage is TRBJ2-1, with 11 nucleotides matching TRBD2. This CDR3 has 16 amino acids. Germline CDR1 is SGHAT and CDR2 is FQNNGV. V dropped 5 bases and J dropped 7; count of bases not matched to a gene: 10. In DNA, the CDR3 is TGTGCCAGCAGCGCCCGTGGGCTAGCGGGAGGAAATGAGCAGTTCTTC. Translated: CASSARGLAGGNEQFF.

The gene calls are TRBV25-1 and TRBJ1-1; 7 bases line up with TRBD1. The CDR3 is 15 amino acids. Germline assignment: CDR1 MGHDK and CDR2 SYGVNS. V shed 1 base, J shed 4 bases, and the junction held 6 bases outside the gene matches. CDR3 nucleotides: TGTGCCAGCAGTGAATCCCCTCAGGGGGGCACTGAAGCTTTCTTT. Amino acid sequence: CASSESPQGGTEAFF.

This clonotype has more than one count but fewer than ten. CDR3 DNA sequence: TGTGCCAGCAGCTTCCCCAGGGGGGGGGGCACAGATACGCAGTATTTT. It translates to CASSFPRGGGTDTQYF. The chain is built from TRBV28 and TRBJ2-3; D possibly matches TRBD1 or TRBD2 (7 bases each). This CDR3 has 16 residues. Trimming removed 6 bases from V and 1 base from J, with 17 bases in between. The V gene's germline CDR1 is MDHEN and CDR2 SYDVKM.

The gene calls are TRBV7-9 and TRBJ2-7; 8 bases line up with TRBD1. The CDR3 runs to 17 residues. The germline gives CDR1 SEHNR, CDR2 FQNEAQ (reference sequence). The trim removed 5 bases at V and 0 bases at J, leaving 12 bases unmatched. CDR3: CASSLLTEQGGSYEQYF. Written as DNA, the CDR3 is TGTGCCAGCAGCCTCCTAACAGAACAGGGGGGCTCCTACGAGCAGTACTTC.

The CDR3 sequence: CASSTGLAGDEQYF. The CDR3, as DNA: TGTGCCAGCAGCACAGGACTAGCGGGAGATGAGCAGTACTTC. The chain is built from TRBV9 and TRBJ2-3; 13 nucleotides align to TRBD2. Judging by the DNA end, TRBJ2-7 fits better; the J call may be wrong. Germline lookup yields CDR1 SGDLS and CDR2 YYNGEE. CDR3 length: 14 amino acids.

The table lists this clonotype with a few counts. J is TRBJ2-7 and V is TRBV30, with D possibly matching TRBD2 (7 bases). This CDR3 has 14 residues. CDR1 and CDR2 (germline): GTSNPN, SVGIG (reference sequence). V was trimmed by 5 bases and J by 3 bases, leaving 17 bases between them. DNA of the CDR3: TGTGCCTGGTCCCGAGGAGGGGGGGGCTACGAGCAGTACTTC. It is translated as CAWSRGGGGYEQYF.

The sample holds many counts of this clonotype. The DNA for the CDR3 is TGTGCCAGCAGCTCGAGGGACTCCGTGCGGTACGAGCAGTACTTC. It encodes CASSSRDSVRYEQYF. V gene TRBV7-9 combines with J gene TRBJ2-7; D perhaps matches TRBD2 (6 bases). The germline V gene encodes CDR1 SEHNR and CDR2 FQNEAQ (reference sequence). CDR3 size: 15 residues. The ends were cut back, 4 bases at V and 4 bases at J, with 17 bases in the middle.

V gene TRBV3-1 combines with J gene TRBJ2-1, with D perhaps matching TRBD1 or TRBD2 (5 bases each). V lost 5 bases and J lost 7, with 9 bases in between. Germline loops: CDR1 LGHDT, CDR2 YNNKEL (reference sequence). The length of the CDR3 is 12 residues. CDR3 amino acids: CASSVWGNEQFF. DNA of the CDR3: TGTGCCAGCAGCGTTTGGGGGAATGAGCAGTTCTTC.

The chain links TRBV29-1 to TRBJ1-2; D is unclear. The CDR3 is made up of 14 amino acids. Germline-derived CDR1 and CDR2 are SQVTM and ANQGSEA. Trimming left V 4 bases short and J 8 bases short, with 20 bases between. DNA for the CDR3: TGCAGCGTTGTCGGGCCGAGTCGCCCTCGCGGCTACACCTTC. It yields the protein CSVVGPSRPRGYTF. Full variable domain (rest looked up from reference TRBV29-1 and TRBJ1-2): SAVISQKPSRDICQRGTSLTIQCQVDSQVTMMFWYRQQPGQSLTLIATANQGSEATYESGFVIDKFPISRPNLTFSTLTVSNMSPEDSSIYLCSVVGPSRPRGYTFGSGTRLTVV.

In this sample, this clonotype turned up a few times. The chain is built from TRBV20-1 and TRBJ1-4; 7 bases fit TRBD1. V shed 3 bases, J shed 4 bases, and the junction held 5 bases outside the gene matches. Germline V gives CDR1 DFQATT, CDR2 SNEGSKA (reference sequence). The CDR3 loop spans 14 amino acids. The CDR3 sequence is CSARGGTVNEKLFF. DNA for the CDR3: TGCAGTGCTAGGGGCGGGACAGTTAATGAAAAACTGTTTTTT.